These T cell receptor beta chains were read from a single sample in a study of T cells after yellow fever vaccination. TCRdb ran MiXCR on the 5' RACE reads and lists one entry per CDR3 protein. The table shows about 240,000 distinct CDR3 sequences, with more than 3.5% occurring only once. The starting material was PBMCs, obtained 15 days after the yellow fever booster vaccination. The receptors derive from a man aged 18 to 29 who received the YFV17D yellow fever vaccine. Each CDR3 is given with its conserved first and last residue. The order of the fields is V gene, D gene, clone size, J gene, CDR3 DNA, CDR3 protein. The D gene is left open where the match is weak. For some rows the clone size is stated as once, few or many, or as a class when expanded; others skip it.

V gene: TRBV9; D gene: .; clone size: many; J gene: TRBJ2-1; CDR3 DNA: TGTGCCAGCAGCGCCCGAAAGGGGGGGAGCCACCACAATGAGCAGTTCTTC; CDR3 protein: CASSARKGGSHHNEQFF
V gene: TRBV2; D gene: .; clone size: many; J gene: TRBJ1-6; CDR3 DNA: TGTGCCAGCAGTGAACCGGGAGGGGATTCACCCCTCCACTTT; CDR3 protein: CASSEPGGDSPLHF
V gene: TRBV20-1; D gene: .; clone size: many; J gene: TRBJ2-7; CDR3 DNA: TGCAGTGCCGCCCAGGGAAGTTTCTACGAGCAGTACTTC; CDR3 protein: CSAAQGSFYEQYF
V gene: TRBV5-1; D gene: TRBD2; clone size: many; J gene: TRBJ2-7; CDR3 DNA: TGCGCCAGCAGCTTGGGCGGGGGAGGCAACGAGCAGTACTTC; CDR3 protein: CASSLGGGGNEQYF
V gene: TRBV7-3; D gene: .; clone size: many; J gene: TRBJ2-2; CDR3 DNA: TGTGCCAGCAGCTTAACGTCGACCCGGGAGCTGTTTTTT; CDR3 protein: CASSLTSTRELFF
V gene: TRBV12-3/TRBV12-4; D gene: .; clone size: many; J gene: TRBJ2-5; CDR3 DNA: TGTGCCAGCAGCCCCGGCGGATCGCGGGGAGAGACCCAGTACTTC; CDR3 protein: CASSPGGSRGETQYF
V gene: TRBV5-1; D gene: .; clone size: few; J gene: TRBJ2-3; CDR3 DNA: TGCGCCAGCACCCTGGTGGAAAGCACAGATACGCAGTATTTT; CDR3 protein: CASTLVESTDTQYF
V gene: TRBV30; D gene: .; clone size: many; J gene: TRBJ2-7; CDR3 DNA: TGTGCCTGGACATGGGGTCTGACCTACGAGCAGTACTTC; CDR3 protein: CAWTWGLTYEQYF
V gene: TRBV2; D gene: .; clone size: many; J gene: TRBJ2-7; CDR3 DNA: TGTGCCAGCTTAGCACTTACCTACGAGCAGTACTTC; CDR3 protein: CASLALTYEQYF
V gene: TRBV15; D gene: TRBD2; clone size: many; J gene: TRBJ2-1; CDR3 DNA: TGTGCCGCCGGGGTAGGCGGGGGGGCCTTTAATGAGCAGTTCTTC; CDR3 protein: CAAGVGGGAFNEQFF
V gene: TRBV3-1; D gene: TRBD1; clone size: .; J gene: TRBJ2-2; CDR3 DNA: TGTGCCAGCAGCCACCGACAGGGAGACACCGGGGAGCTGTTTTTT; CDR3 protein: CASSHRQGDTGELFF
V gene: TRBV27; D gene: TRBD2; clone size: .; J gene: TRBJ2-3; CDR3 DNA: TGTGCCAGCAGTCCCCAGCGGGGGGGCCGTTCAGATACGCAGTATTTT; CDR3 protein: CASSPQRGGRSDTQYF
V gene: TRBV20-1; D gene: TRBD2; clone size: many; J gene: TRBJ2-5; CDR3 DNA: TGCAGTGCTACGGAAAGGCGGGGGAGAGAGACCCAGTACTTC; CDR3 protein: CSATERRGRETQYF
V gene: TRBV5-6; D gene: TRBD2; clone size: many; J gene: TRBJ2-3; CDR3 DNA: TGTGCCAGCAGCTTGCCCGGACTAGCGGACAACACAGATACGCAGTATTTT; CDR3 protein: CASSLPGLADNTDTQYF
V gene: TRBV2; D gene: .; clone size: many; J gene: TRBJ2-3; CDR3 DNA: TGTGCCAGCGGGACTAGCACAGATACGCAGTATTTT; CDR3 protein: CASGTSTDTQYF
V gene: TRBV6-1; D gene: .; clone size: many; J gene: TRBJ1-1; CDR3 DNA: TGTGCCAGCAACGAAGTGTATTTGAACACTGAAGCTTTCTTT; CDR3 protein: CASNEVYLNTEAFF
V gene: TRBV11-2; D gene: .; clone size: many; J gene: TRBJ2-3; CDR3 DNA: TGTGCCAGCAGCTCCGGCCGAGCAGATACGCAGTATTTT; CDR3 protein: CASSSGRADTQYF
V gene: TRBV27; D gene: TRBD1; clone size: many; J gene: TRBJ2-2; CDR3 DNA: TGTGCCAGCAGTTGGAAGGGGACAGGAACCGGGGAGCTGTTTTTT; CDR3 protein: CASSWKGTGTGELFF
V gene: TRBV20-1; D gene: .; clone size: many; J gene: TRBJ2-1; CDR3 DNA: TGCAGTGCTTCGGCGCAGGGCAATGAGCAGTTCTTC; CDR3 protein: CSASAQGNEQFF
V gene: TRBV7-2; D gene: .; clone size: many; J gene: TRBJ2-1; CDR3 DNA: TGTGCCAGCAGCCCGTACAGGGACGTGCAGTTCTTC; CDR3 protein: CASSPYRDVQFF
V gene: TRBV7-9; D gene: .; clone size: few; J gene: TRBJ1-1; CDR3 DNA: TGTGCCAGCAGCTTAGCCCCCCCAGCCTTTATGAACACTGAAGTTTTCTTT; CDR3 protein: CASSLAPPAFMNTEVFF
V gene: TRBV7-9; D gene: .; clone size: many; J gene: TRBJ2-1; CDR3 DNA: TGTGCCAGCAGCTTCGACCCCCACAATGAGCAGTTCTTC; CDR3 protein: CASSFDPHNEQFF
V gene: TRBV7-9; D gene: .; clone size: many; J gene: TRBJ2-7; CDR3 DNA: TGTGCCAGCAGCACGGGGTACGAGCAGTACTTC; CDR3 protein: CASSTGYEQYF
V gene: TRBV5-6; D gene: .; clone size: many; J gene: TRBJ2-3; CDR3 DNA: TGTGCCAGCCACCTGAGGGCGGGGGCCACAGATACGCAGTATTTT; CDR3 protein: CASHLRAGATDTQYF
V gene: TRBV2; D gene: .; clone size: .; J gene: TRBJ1-5; CDR3 DNA: TGTGCCAGCACCCCGGAGCAGGGGTTCAGCAATCAGCCCCAGCATTTT; CDR3 protein: CASTPEQGFSNQPQHF
V gene: TRBV12-3/TRBV12-4; D gene: .; clone size: many; J gene: TRBJ1-3; CDR3 DNA: TGTGCCAGCAGTACAGGGATCGGAAACACCATATATTTT; CDR3 protein: CASSTGIGNTIYF
V gene: TRBV12-3/TRBV12-4; D gene: .; clone size: many; J gene: TRBJ1-2; CDR3 DNA: TGTGCCAGCAGTTTTGCAGGCGGGGGAAGCTATGGCTACACCTTC; CDR3 protein: CASSFAGGGSYGYTF
V gene: TRBV7-9; D gene: .; clone size: many; J gene: TRBJ1-5; CDR3 DNA: TGTGCCAGCAGCACCAGTGCCCAGCCCCAGCATTTT; CDR3 protein: CASSTSAQPQHF
V gene: TRBV6-5; D gene: .; clone size: many; J gene: TRBJ2-3; CDR3 DNA: TGTGCCAGCAGTTACTCGGCTAGCACAGATACGCAGTATTTT; CDR3 protein: CASSYSASTDTQYF
V gene: TRBV7-2; D gene: .; clone size: many; J gene: TRBJ1-1; CDR3 DNA: TGTGCCAGCAGCCTACAGGGACGGAGTATGAACACTGAAGCTTTCTTT; CDR3 protein: CASSLQGRSMNTEAFF
V gene: TRBV6-1; D gene: .; clone size: many; J gene: TRBJ1-6; CDR3 DNA: TGTGCCAGCATTTTGACAGGCGGGGATTCACCCCTCCACTTT; CDR3 protein: CASILTGGDSPLHF
V gene: TRBV6-6; D gene: .; clone size: many; J gene: TRBJ2-5; CDR3 DNA: TGTGCCAGCAGTTGGGGCAGGGAGACCCAGTACTTC; CDR3 protein: CASSWGRETQYF
V gene: TRBV18; D gene: TRBD1; clone size: few; J gene: TRBJ2-3; CDR3 DNA: TGTGCCAGCTCACCGAGACAGGGGGTAACAGATACGCAGTATTTT; CDR3 protein: CASSPRQGVTDTQYF
V gene: TRBV5-1; D gene: .; clone size: many; J gene: TRBJ1-1; CDR3 DNA: TGCGCCACAAAGGAAACCGTGGGGACTGAAGCTTTCTTT; CDR3 protein: CATKETVGTEAFF
V gene: TRBV5-6; D gene: .; clone size: many; J gene: TRBJ2-7; CDR3 DNA: TGTGCCAGCAGCTTGGCCTCAGGGGTCAACGAGCAGTACTTC; CDR3 protein: CASSLASGVNEQYF
V gene: TRBV5-4; D gene: TRBD2; clone size: few; J gene: TRBJ2-2; CDR3 DNA: TGTGCCAGCAGCCGGACTAGCGGGGGGGCTGGCGGGGAGCTGTTTTTT; CDR3 protein: CASSRTSGGAGGELFF
V gene: TRBV30; D gene: .; clone size: .; J gene: TRBJ1-4; CDR3 DNA: TGTGCCTCCCTCCCCGGGACATCCGAAAAACTGTTTTTT; CDR3 protein: CASLPGTSEKLFF
V gene: TRBV6-6; D gene: TRBD1; clone size: many; J gene: TRBJ1-1; CDR3 DNA: TGTGCCAGCAGCTGGGACAGGGACATGAACACTGAAGCTTTCTTT; CDR3 protein: CASSWDRDMNTEAFF